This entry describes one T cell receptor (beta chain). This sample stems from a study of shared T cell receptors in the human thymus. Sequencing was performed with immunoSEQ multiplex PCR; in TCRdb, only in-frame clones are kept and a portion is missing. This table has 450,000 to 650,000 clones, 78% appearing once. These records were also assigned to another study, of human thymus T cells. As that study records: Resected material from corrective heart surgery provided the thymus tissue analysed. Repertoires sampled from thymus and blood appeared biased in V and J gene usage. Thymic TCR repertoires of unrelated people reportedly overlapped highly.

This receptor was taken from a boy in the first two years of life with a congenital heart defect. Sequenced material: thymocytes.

CDR3 bases: TGTGCCAGCAGCTTGGTGGCGGCGAACACCGGGGAGCTGTTTTTT. Residues: CASSLVAANTGELFF. The chain has TRBV5-5 and TRBJ2-2; no clear D. The CDR3 runs to 15 residues. V shed 0 bases and J shed 0 bases, with 6 bases lying between them. CDR1 and CDR2 from the germline V gene are SGHKS and YYEKEE (reference sequence).